These 19 T cell receptor beta chains were sequenced from one sample in a study of CD8 T cells in ankylosing spondylitis. TCRdb reanalysed the 5' RACE reads using MiXCR and keeps one entry per CDR3 protein. The sample shows 200,000 to 300,000 distinct CDR3 sequences, about 24% of them seen only once. Sequenced input: blood, either unsorted or a sorted T cell fraction (not recorded which). Receptor source: a male donor with ankylosing spondylitis or in good health (not recorded which).

This clonotype was detected many times. The chain links TRBV6-1 to TRBJ2-3; the match to TRBD2 covers 9 bases. The CDR3 has 14 residues. Germline V gene lookup returns CDR1 MNHNS and CDR2 SASEGT. J gave up 3 bases and V 10 bases, and 8 bases lay outside the gene matches. The CDR3 nucleotides are TGTGCCATCGGGGCTAGCGGGGAGACAGATACGCAGTATTTT. Translation: CAIGASGETDTQYF.

This clonotype has ten or more counts. V usage is TRBV3-1 and J usage is TRBJ1-5; 7 bases are a match to TRBD1. The CDR3 runs to 12 residues. CDR1 is LGHDT, CDR2 YNNKEL, per germline (reference sequence). Trimming at V came to 4 bases and at J to 13 bases, leaving 7 bases not matched to a gene. DNA of the CDR3: TGTGCCAGCAGCCTAGGACAGGACAAGCAGCATTTT. This gives the protein CASSLGQDKQHF.

V and J are TRBV2 and TRBJ2-1; D unclear. Deletions cut 4 bases from V and 9 bases from J, with 13 bases between. Per germline, CDR1 SNHLY and CDR2 FYNNEI. The CDR3 has 13 residues. In DNA, the CDR3 is TGTGCCAGCAGTGGGATTGACTCGAGTGAGCAGTTCTTC. Translated: CASSGIDSSEQFF.

V usage is TRBV29-1 and J usage is TRBJ2-1, with D unclear. Trimming took 6 bases from V and 7 from J, leaving 16 bases between them. CDR1 is SQVTM and CDR2 is ANQGSEA in the germline V gene. This CDR3 contains 13 residues. In DNA, the CDR3 is TGCAGCGTCGAGAAGCCCCTGAGGAATGAGCAGTTCTTC. Its protein product is CSVEKPLRNEQFF.

This clonotype was counted at least ten times. The V call is TRBV12-3 or TRBV12-4, the J call TRBJ2-3; 8 bases match TRBD2. The CDR3 loop spans 16 amino acids. With V trimmed by 4 bases and J by 4 bases, 10 bases remained unmatched. CDR3 loop: CASSYSGGPWADTQYF. The CDR3 coding sequence is TGTGCCAGCAGTTACAGCGGGGGCCCTTGGGCAGATACGCAGTATTTT.

This clonotype turned up a few times. The chain combines TRBV20-1 with TRBJ2-3; D is ambiguous. The V gene's germline CDR1 is DFQATT and CDR2 SNEGSKA (reference sequence). Trimming took off 3 bases at V and 1 base at J, with 11 bases between the two ends. The length of the CDR3 is 14 residues. The CDR3 sequence is CSARSAQRTDTQYF. The CDR3 coding sequence is TGCAGTGCTAGGTCGGCTCAACGCACAGATACGCAGTATTTT.

This clonotype was observed many times. V usage is TRBV7-2 and J usage is TRBJ1-1; tentative D call: TRBD1 (5 bases). CDR1 is SGHTA and CDR2 is FQGNSA in the germline V gene. V was cut by 3 bases and J by 1 base, with 9 bases left in between. CDR3 size: 14 residues. The CDR3 sequence: CASSFRDPNTEAFF. The CDR3 DNA follows: TGTGCCAGCAGCTTCAGGGACCCGAACACTGAAGCTTTCTTT.

The rearrangement joins TRBV7-6 to TRBJ2-2; D gene unclear. The V end was cut by 3 bases, the J end by 6 bases, with 8 bases between. CDR1 SGHVS and CDR2 FNYEAQ come from the germline V gene. The CDR3 has 13 amino acids. CDR3 sequence: CASSLEPPGELFF. DNA for the CDR3: TGTGCCAGCAGCTTGGAACCCCCCGGGGAGCTGTTTTTT.

This clonotype was recorded at least ten times. The V call is TRBV20-1, the J call TRBJ2-1, with D perhaps matching TRBD2 (6 bases). Trimming pared 6 bases from V and 7 bases from J, leaving 16 bases between. Germline V gene sequence: CDR1 DFQATT, CDR2 SNEGSKA (reference sequence). The length of the CDR3 is 13 residues. CDR3 protein: CSARDSPWNEQFF. DNA of the CDR3: TGCAGTGCCCGGGACTCCCCTTGGAATGAGCAGTTCTTC.

The chain is built from TRBV25-1 and TRBJ2-1, with 8 nucleotides matching TRBD2. This CDR3 region has 16 residues. From germline, CDR1 is MGHDK and CDR2 SYGVNS. The trim removed 6 bases at V and 8 bases at J, leaving 15 bases unmatched. Here the CDR3 reads CASRGTPGLVLYEQFF. The CDR3 bases are TGTGCCAGCAGGGGAACACCGGGACTAGTGTTGTATGAGCAGTTCTTC.

This clonotype came up many times. The rearrangement links TRBV12-3 or TRBV12-4 to TRBJ2-5, with 12 bases matching TRBD2. The V and J ends lost 6 bases and 8 bases, in that order; junction bases with no gene match: 4. The CDR3 has 13 amino acids. CDR3 loop: CASSPSGGATQYF. As DNA, the CDR3 is TGTGCCAGCAGCCCTAGCGGGGGGGCTACCCAGTACTTC.

This clonotype has more than one count but fewer than ten. This chain joins TRBV15 and TRBJ2-1; no clear D gene. Germline-derived CDR1 and CDR2 are LNHNV and YYDKDF (reference sequence). This CDR3 spans 12 amino acids. Trimming left V 8 bases short and J 7 bases short, with 12 bases between. The DNA for the CDR3 is TGTGCCACCGGATGGTTTCGGAATGAGCAGTTCTTC. It yields the protein CATGWFRNEQFF. Full variable domain (outside the CDR3, taken from reference TRBV15 and TRBJ2-1): DAMVIQNPRYQVTQFGKPVTLSCSQTLNHNVMYWYQQKSSQAPKLLFHYYDKDFNNEADTPDNFQSRRPNTSFCFLDIRSPGLGDTAMYLCATGWFRNEQFFGPGTRLTVL.

Many counts were recorded for this clonotype. V is TRBV29-1 and J is TRBJ1-2; the D gene is possibly TRBD1 (5 bases). CDR1 and CDR2 (germline): SQVTM, ANQGSEA. The CDR3 spans 13 residues. CDR3 DNA sequence: TGCACCATACGGGGCAACCAGGGCTATGGCTACACCTTC. Its protein is CTIRGNQGYGYTF. The full variable domain, in which reference TRBV29-1 and TRBJ1-2 provide the parts outside the CDR3, is SAVISQKPSRDICQRGTSLTIQCQVDSQVTMMFWYRQQPGQSLTLIATANQGSEATYESGFVIDKFPISRPNLTFSTLTVSNMSPEDSSIYLCTIRGNQGYGYTFGSGTRLTVV.

The genes are TRBV24-1 and TRBJ2-5, with D possibly being TRBD1 (6 bases). Germline V CDR1 and CDR2: KGHDR, SFDVKD. Trimming took 4 bases from V and 5 from J, leaving 10 bases between them. The CDR3 sequence is 13 residues long. This CDR3 reads CATSDRGVETQYF. CDR3 nucleotide sequence: TGTGCCACCAGTGACAGGGGAGTGGAGACCCAGTACTTC.

This clonotype has a count of ten or more. In DNA form, the CDR3 reads TGCAGCGTTGAAGATGCGAATGTGGATGGCTACACCTTC. Translated, it gives CSVEDANVDGYTF. This chain joins TRBV29-1 and TRBJ1-2; D remains unclear. Germline V gene sequence: CDR1 SQVTM, CDR2 ANQGSEA. CDR3 length equals 13 residues. Trimming shortened V by 0 bases and J by 6 bases, and 11 bases separated the two germline ends.

This clonotype was observed many times. This chain joins TRBV12-3 or TRBV12-4 and TRBJ1-2, with D unresolved. Deletions cut 5 bases from V and 7 bases from J, with 14 bases between. CDR3 length: 13 amino acids. The CDR3 is CASSIGRYGGYTF. DNA for the CDR3: TGTGCCAGCAGTATAGGACGATATGGTGGCTACACCTTC.

This clonotype has only a few counts. The chain has TRBV6-6 and TRBJ1-1, with D perhaps TRBD1 (5 bases). The CDR3 has 12 residues. Germline assignment: CDR1 MNHNY and CDR2 SVGAGI (reference sequence). With 7 bases removed from V and 1 base from J, the gap between germline ends came to 7 bases. As DNA, the CDR3 is TGTGCCAGCAAAGGGGCGAACACTGAAGCTTTCTTT. It translates to CASKGANTEAFF.

This clonotype was picked up many times. The gene calls are TRBV9 and TRBJ2-1; D possibly corresponds to TRBD1 (5 bases). Germline values: CDR1 SGDLS, CDR2 YYNGEE. The V end lost 4 bases, the J end lost 4 bases, and 15 bases lay between the germline ends. The CDR3 covers 15 residues. The DNA for the CDR3 is TGTGCCAGCAGCCCCCGTGAGTCAGGGTACAATGAGCAGTTCTTC. It codes for CASSPRESGYNEQFF.

This clonotype was picked up one time. The chain couples TRBV24-1 to TRBJ2-3; 12 bases line up with TRBD2. The germline gives CDR1 KGHDR, CDR2 SFDVKD. V shed 4 bases, J shed 6 bases, and the junction held 7 bases outside the gene matches. The CDR3 length is 16 residues. In DNA, the CDR3 is TGTGCCACCAGTGACCCACTAGCGGGGGGTCGGGATACGCAGTATTTT. This codes for CATSDPLAGGRDTQYF.